This is a list of T cell receptor beta chains from one sample in a study of T cells in Graves' hyperthyroidism and ophthalmopathy. Each CDR3 protein gets one entry after TCRdb re-called the multiplex PCR reads with MiXCR. The sample has 550,000 to 650,000 distinct CDR3 sequences; 14% are singletons. What was sequenced was blood. Receptors originate from a woman aged 40 to 50 with Graves' hyperthyroidism. The CDR3 runs from the conserved cysteine through the conserved F or W. D genes are given only for firm matches. Some rows have no size entry. The others give once, few or many, or a class for an expanded clone.

J: TRBJ2-1
V: TRBV29-1
D: NA
size: few
DNA: TGCAGCGTTCGACTAGTCTCCTACAATGAGCAGTTCTTC
CDR3: CSVRLVSYNEQFF

J: TRBJ1-4
V: TRBV4-2
D: TRBD1
size: NA
DNA: TGTGCCAGCAGCCAAGAGAGGGACAGGGTAAATGAAAAACTGTTTTTT
CDR3: CASSQERDRVNEKLFF

J: TRBJ1-4
V: TRBV7-3
D: TRBD1
size: NA
DNA: TGTGCCAGCAGCTTAAGTGAAGGGGGCGGAAATGAAAAACTGTTTTTT
CDR3: CASSLSEGGGNEKLFF

J: TRBJ2-4
V: TRBV14
D: NA
size: few
DNA: TGTGCCAGCAGCCAAGGCGGTCTTAGGGGTAGCAAAAACATTCAGTACTTC
CDR3: CASSQGGLRGSKNIQYF

J: TRBJ2-2
V: TRBV7-2
D: NA
size: few
DNA: TGTGCCAGCAGCTTCGGGGGGCTAGTGACCGGGGAGCTGTTTTTT
CDR3: CASSFGGLVTGELFF

J: TRBJ1-2
V: TRBV14
D: NA
size: few
DNA: TGTGCCAGCAGCCAAGGACTAAACTATGGCTACACCTTC
CDR3: CASSQGLNYGYTF

J: TRBJ2-7
V: TRBV29-1
D: NA
size: NA
DNA: TGCAGCGTTGAACAGGGTGGCTCCTACGAGCAGTACTTC
CDR3: CSVEQGGSYEQYF

J: TRBJ2-5
V: TRBV25-1
D: TRBD1
size: once
DNA: TGTGCCAGCAGTGAAAGGGACAGGGTAGAGACCCAGTACTTC
CDR3: CASSERDRVETQYF

J: TRBJ1-1
V: TRBV2
D: NA
size: many
DNA: TGTGCCAGCACCCGACTGGGGAACACTGAAGCTTTCTTT
CDR3: CASTRLGNTEAFF

J: TRBJ1-4
V: TRBV25-1
D: NA
size: NA
DNA: TGTGCCAGCAGTAAATTTGAGGGAGGTAATGAAAAACTGTTTTTT
CDR3: CASSKFEGGNEKLFF

J: TRBJ1-1
V: TRBV7-3
D: NA
size: many
DNA: TGTGCCAGCAGCGAGGGCCCGGGGGGTAGGGACACTGAAGCTTTCTTT
CDR3: CASSEGPGGRDTEAFF

J: TRBJ2-4
V: TRBV2
D: NA
size: many
DNA: TGTGCCAGCAGTGGTTTAGCCAAAAACATTCAGTACTTC
CDR3: CASSGLAKNIQYF

J: TRBJ1-1
V: TRBV19
D: NA
size: few
DNA: TGTGCCAGTAGTATAATGGGGGCACCCCATGAAGCTTTCTTT
CDR3: CASSIMGAPHEAFF

J: TRBJ1-1
V: TRBV20-1
D: NA
size: many
DNA: TGCAGTGCTAGAGATAAAAGGGGCTTGAACACTGAAGCTTTCTTT
CDR3: CSARDKRGLNTEAFF

J: TRBJ2-7
V: TRBV7-8
D: TRBD1
size: few
DNA: TGTGCCAGCAGTCCGGGACAGGCCTCGGAGCAGTACTTC
CDR3: CASSPGQASEQYF

J: TRBJ2-1
V: TRBV20-1
D: TRBD2
size: few
DNA: TGCAGTTTGGGACTAGCGGGAGGTGAGCAGTTCTTC
CDR3: CSLGLAGGEQFF